The clone carrying this T cell receptor beta chain has a single count. V was shortened by 3 bases and J by 10 bases, with 13 bases between the two germline ends. The CDR3 runs to 13 residues. Germline V gene lookup returns CDR1 SGHAT and CDR2 FQNNGV. Measured with immunoSEQ multiplex PCR; TCRdb has only the in-frame clones, and not every one. Of 98,000 or so clones in the sample, 70% to 90% were seen once. This specimen comes from a study of OX40 agonist ivuxolimab in advanced cancers. Material: CD4+ or CD8+ T cells sorted from blood, obtained in a trial of the OX40 agonist ivuxolimab. This chain joins TRBV11-2 and TRBJ2-1, with D possibly TRBD1 on 6 matching bases. The clonotype was recovered from an adult with an advanced solid tumor such as melanoma, head and neck, liver or kidney cancer. CDR3: CASSFTGRVEQFF. CDR3 nucleotides: TGTGCCAGCAGCTTTACAGGGCGGGTGGAGCAGTTCTTC.